What follows are 8 T cell receptor beta chains derived from one specimen sequenced in a study of blood T cells in healthy people across ages. PCR was performed a second time for about 6 to 12 cycles using a sample-barcoded 5' primer and a J-beta primer mix. TCRdb used MiXCR to reprocess the 5' RACE reads, holding one entry per CDR3 protein. Of approximately 1.5 million distinct CDR3 sequences detected, roughly 43% appear once; the ten largest clones hold 4%. Specimen: blood. Receptors originate from a woman aged 18-29 years in good health.

The CDR3 sequence: CSVDGTTFNEQYF. The CDR3 nucleotides read TGCAGCGTTGACGGGACCACCTTTAACGAGCAGTACTTC. The V gene is TRBV29-1, the J gene TRBJ2-7; D could derive from TRBD1 or TRBD2 (5 bases each). V dropped 3 bases and J dropped 5 bases, with 14 bases sitting between them. In germline, CDR1 is SQVTM, CDR2 ANQGSEA. The CDR3 sequence is 13 residues long.

The sample holds many counts of this clonotype. V usage is TRBV7-2 and J usage is TRBJ2-3; D unclear. Germline V gene data show CDR1 as SGHTA and CDR2 as FQGNSA. The CDR3 runs to 12 residues. The V gene lost 6 bases and the J gene lost 5 bases, with 9 bases spanning the gap. The CDR3 spells CASSLLGDTQYF. The DNA for the CDR3 is TGTGCCAGCAGTTTATTGGGAGATACGCAGTATTTT.

V is TRBV11-2 and J is TRBJ2-7; D not resolved. The CDR3 runs to 14 residues. V was shortened by 2 bases and J by 0 bases, with 8 bases between the two germline ends. The V gene's germline CDR1 is SGHAT and CDR2 FQNNGV. CDR3 DNA sequence: TGTGCCAGCAGCTTACAGCAATTCTCCTACGAGCAGTACTTC. Its translation is CASSLQQFSYEQYF.

The chain couples TRBV12-3 or TRBV12-4 to TRBJ2-6; the match to TRBD1 covers 7 bases. J lost 0 bases, V lost 2 bases, and 13 bases had no gene match. This CDR3 contains 20 residues. CDR3 loop: CASSLLVTGITTSGANVLTF. For the CDR3, the DNA is TGTGCCAGCAGTTTACTGGTGACAGGGATTACTACCTCTGGGGCCAACGTCCTGACTTTC.

This clonotype was recorded once. The rearrangement joins TRBV28 to TRBJ2-4, with TRBD2 as a possible D gene (5 bases). The CDR3 sequence is 12 residues long. Deletions cut 4 bases from V and 11 bases from J, with 12 bases between. Germline V gene data show CDR1 as MDHEN and CDR2 as SYDVKM. The DNA for the CDR3 is TGTGCCAGCAGTTCCCAGAGGGAAGTTCAGTACTTC. Protein sequence: CASSSQREVQYF. Variable domain in full (rest from reference TRBV28 and TRBJ2-4): DVKVTQSSRYLVKRTGEKVFLECVQDMDHENMFWYRQDPGLGLRLIYFSYDVKMKEKGDIPEGYSVSREKKERFSLILESASTNQTSMYLCASSSQREVQYFGAGTRLSVL.

This clonotype was seen repeatedly, ten times or more. The chain carries TRBV20-1 and TRBJ1-2; 9 bases align to TRBD1. The germline V gene encodes CDR1 DFQATT and CDR2 SNEGSKA (reference sequence). CDR3 size: 12 residues. Losses at the gene ends were 6 bases for V and 5 bases for J; bases not matched to a gene: 4. DNA of the CDR3: TGCAGTGCCACGGACAGGGGATATGGCTACACCTTC. This encodes CSATDRGYGYTF.

The rearrangement joins TRBV4-3 to TRBJ1-4, with 12 bases identical to TRBD1. CDR3 length equals 21 residues. From germline, CDR1 is LGHNA and CDR2 YSLEER. Unmatched junction bases numbered 12, after V lost 1 base and J lost 0 bases. In DNA, the CDR3 is TGCGCCAGCAGCCAAGCAGGAGCATGGGACAGGGGGCCCGCAACTAATGAAAAACTGTTTTTT. Amino acids: CASSQAGAWDRGPATNEKLFF.

This clonotype was seen a few times. This chain uses TRBV20-1 with TRBJ2-5; possibly TRBD1 or TRBD2 for D (5 bases each). This CDR3 has 11 amino acids. Germline V gene data show CDR1 as DFQATT and CDR2 as SNEGSKA (reference sequence). In nucleotides, the CDR3 is TGCAGGAAACTAGACAGAGAGACCCAGTACTTC. Translating it yields CRKLDRETQYF.